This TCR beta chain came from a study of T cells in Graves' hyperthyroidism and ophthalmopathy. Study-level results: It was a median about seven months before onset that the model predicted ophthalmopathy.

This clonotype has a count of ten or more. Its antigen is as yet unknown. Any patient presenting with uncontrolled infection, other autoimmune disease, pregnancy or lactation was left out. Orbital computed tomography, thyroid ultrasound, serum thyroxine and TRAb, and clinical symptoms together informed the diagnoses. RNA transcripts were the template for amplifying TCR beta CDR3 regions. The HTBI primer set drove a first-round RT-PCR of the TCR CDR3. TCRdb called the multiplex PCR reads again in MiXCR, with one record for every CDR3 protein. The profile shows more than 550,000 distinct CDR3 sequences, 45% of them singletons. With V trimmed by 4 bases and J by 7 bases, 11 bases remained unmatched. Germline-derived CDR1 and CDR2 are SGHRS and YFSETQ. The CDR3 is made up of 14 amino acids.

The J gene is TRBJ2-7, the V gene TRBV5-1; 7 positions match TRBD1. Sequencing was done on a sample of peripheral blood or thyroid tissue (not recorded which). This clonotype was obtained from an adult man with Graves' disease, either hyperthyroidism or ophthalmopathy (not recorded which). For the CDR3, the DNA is TGCGCCAGCAGCGCCTGGGACAGTAAGGCAGAGCAGTACTTC. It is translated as CASSAWDSKAEQYF.